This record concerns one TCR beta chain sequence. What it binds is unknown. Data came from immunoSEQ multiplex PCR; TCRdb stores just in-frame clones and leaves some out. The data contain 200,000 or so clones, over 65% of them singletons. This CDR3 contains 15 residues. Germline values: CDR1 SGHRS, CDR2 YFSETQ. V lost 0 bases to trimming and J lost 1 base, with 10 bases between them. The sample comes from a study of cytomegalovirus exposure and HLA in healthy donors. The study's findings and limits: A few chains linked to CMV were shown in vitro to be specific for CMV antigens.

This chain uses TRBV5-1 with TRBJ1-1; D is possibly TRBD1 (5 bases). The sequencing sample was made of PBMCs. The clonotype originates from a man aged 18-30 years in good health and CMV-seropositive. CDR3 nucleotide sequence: TGCGCCAGCAGCTTGGCCCACGGGGGGAACACTGAAGCTTTCTTT. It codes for CASSLAHGGNTEAFF.